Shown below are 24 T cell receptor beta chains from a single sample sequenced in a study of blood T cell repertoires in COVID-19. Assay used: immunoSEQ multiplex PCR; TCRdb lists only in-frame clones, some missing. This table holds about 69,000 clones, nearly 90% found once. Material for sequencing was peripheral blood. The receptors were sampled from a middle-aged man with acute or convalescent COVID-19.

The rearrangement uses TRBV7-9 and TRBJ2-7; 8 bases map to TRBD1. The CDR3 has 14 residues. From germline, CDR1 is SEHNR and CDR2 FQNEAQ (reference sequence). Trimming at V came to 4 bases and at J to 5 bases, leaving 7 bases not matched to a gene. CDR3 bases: TGTGCCAGCAGCTCCCAGGGGGCGCGAGACGAGCAGTACTTC. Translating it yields CASSSQGARDEQYF.

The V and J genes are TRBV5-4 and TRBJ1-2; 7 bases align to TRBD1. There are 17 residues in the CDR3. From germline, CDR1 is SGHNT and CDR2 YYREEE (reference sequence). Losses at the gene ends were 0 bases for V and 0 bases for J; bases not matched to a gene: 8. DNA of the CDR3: TGTGCCAGCAGCTTGGGTGGGACAGTTCCAGCTAACTATGGCTACACCTTC. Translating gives CASSLGGTVPANYGYTF.

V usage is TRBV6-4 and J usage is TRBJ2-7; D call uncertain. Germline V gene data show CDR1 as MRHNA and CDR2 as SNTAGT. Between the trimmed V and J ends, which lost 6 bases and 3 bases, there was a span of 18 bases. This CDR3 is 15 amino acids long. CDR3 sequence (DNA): TGTGCCAGCAGGCCTAGTATCGACCAGTTCTACGAGCAGTACTTC. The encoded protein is CASRPSIDQFYEQYF.

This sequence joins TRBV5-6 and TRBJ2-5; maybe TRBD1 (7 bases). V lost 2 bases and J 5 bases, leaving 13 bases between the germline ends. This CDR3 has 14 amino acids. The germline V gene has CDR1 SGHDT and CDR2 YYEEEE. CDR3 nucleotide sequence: TGTGCCAGCAGCTTTCCAGGGGGGAGCGAGACCCAGTACTTC. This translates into CASSFPGGSETQYF.

The CDR3 region is CASRSGTGGNTEAFF. Written as DNA, the CDR3 is TGTGCCAGCAGGTCCGGGACAGGGGGGAACACTGAAGCTTTCTTT. The chain uses TRBV6-5 and TRBJ1-1, with TRBD1 identical over 11 bases. V shed 6 bases and J 1 base; nucleotides not matched to a gene: 4. Germline assignment: CDR1 MNHEY and CDR2 SVGAGI. The CDR3 contains 15 residues.

The CDR3 nucleotides are TGTGCCAGCAGCCACGACAGGAATTCACCCCTCCACTTT. Translated: CASSHDRNSPLHF. This rearrangement joins TRBV12-3 or TRBV12-4 to TRBJ1-6; weak D call: TRBD1 (6 bases). CDR3 length equals 13 residues. V shed 6 bases and J shed 7 bases, with 10 bases lying between them.

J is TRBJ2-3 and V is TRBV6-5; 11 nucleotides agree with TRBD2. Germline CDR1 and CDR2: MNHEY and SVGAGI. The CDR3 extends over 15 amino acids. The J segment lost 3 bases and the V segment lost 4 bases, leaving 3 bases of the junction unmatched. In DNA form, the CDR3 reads TGTGCCAGCAGTTTAGCGGGAGGGTTGACAGATACGCAGTATTTT. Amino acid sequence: CASSLAGGLTDTQYF.

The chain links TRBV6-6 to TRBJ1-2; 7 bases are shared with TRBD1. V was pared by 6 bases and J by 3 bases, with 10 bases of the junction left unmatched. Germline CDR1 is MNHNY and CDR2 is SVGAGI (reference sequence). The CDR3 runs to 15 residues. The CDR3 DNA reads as TGTGCCAGCAGCCTCTCAGGGGGACTGGACTATGGCTACACCTTC. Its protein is CASSLSGGLDYGYTF.

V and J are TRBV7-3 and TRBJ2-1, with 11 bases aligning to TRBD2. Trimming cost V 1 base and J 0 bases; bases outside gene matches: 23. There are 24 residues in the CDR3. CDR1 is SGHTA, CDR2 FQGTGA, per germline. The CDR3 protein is CASSLRQSPGLAVLGAYSYNEQFF. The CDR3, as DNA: TGTGCCAGCAGCTTAAGGCAGTCCCCGGGACTAGCGGTTCTAGGAGCCTACTCCTACAATGAGCAGTTCTTC.

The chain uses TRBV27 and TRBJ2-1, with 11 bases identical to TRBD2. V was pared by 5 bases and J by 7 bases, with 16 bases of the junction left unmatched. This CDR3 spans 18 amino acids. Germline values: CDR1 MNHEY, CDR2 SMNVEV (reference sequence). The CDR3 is CASSPLWIAGGPGNEQFF. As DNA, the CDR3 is TGTGCCAGCAGTCCCCTTTGGATAGCGGGAGGGCCTGGGAATGAGCAGTTCTTC.

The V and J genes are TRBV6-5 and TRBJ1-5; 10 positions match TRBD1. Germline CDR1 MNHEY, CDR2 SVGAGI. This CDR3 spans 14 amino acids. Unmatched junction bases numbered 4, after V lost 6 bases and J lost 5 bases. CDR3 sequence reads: CASRPTGGHQPQHF. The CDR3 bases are TGTGCCAGCAGACCGACAGGGGGCCATCAGCCCCAGCATTTT.

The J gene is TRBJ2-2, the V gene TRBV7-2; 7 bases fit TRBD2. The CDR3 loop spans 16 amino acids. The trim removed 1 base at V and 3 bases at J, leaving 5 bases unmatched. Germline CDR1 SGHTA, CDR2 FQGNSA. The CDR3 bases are TGTGCCAGCAGCTTAGGGCTAGCGGCCTACACCGGGGAGCTGTTTTTT. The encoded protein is CASSLGLAAYTGELFF.

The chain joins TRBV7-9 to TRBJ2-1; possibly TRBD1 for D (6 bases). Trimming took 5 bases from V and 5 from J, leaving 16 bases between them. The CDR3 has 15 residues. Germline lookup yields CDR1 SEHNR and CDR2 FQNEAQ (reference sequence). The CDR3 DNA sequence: TGTGCCAGCAGCCAACCCGGACAGCTTGACAATGAGCAGTTCTTC. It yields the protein CASSQPGQLDNEQFF.

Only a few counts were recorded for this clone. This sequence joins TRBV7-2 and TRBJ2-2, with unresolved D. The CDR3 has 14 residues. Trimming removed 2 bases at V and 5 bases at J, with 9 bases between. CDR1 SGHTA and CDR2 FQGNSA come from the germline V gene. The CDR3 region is CASSLTSRTGELFF. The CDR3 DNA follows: TGTGCCAGCAGCTTAACGTCGAGGACCGGGGAGCTGTTTTTT.

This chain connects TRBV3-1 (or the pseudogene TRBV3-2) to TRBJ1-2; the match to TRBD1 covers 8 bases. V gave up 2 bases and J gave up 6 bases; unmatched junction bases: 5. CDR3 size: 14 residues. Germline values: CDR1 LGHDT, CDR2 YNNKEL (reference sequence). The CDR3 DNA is TGTGCCAGCAGCCAAAGTGGACAGGGAGATGGCTACACCTTC. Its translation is CASSQSGQGDGYTF.

CDR3 nucleotides: TGTGCCAGCGTCCGACAGGGGGATGCTGAAGCTTTCTTT. Its translation: CASVRQGDAEAFF. The rearrangement joins TRBV25-1 to TRBJ1-1; 9 positions agree with TRBD1. The CDR3 has 13 residues. The V gene's germline CDR1 is MGHDK and CDR2 SYGVNS. Trimming cost V 8 bases and J 6 bases; bases outside gene matches: 7.

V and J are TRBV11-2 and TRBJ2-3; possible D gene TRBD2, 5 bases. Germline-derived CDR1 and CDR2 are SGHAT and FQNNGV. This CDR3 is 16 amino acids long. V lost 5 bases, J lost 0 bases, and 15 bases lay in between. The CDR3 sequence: CASSPEGQASTDTQYF. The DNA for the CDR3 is TGTGCCAGCAGCCCTGAGGGTCAGGCTAGCACAGATACGCAGTATTTT.

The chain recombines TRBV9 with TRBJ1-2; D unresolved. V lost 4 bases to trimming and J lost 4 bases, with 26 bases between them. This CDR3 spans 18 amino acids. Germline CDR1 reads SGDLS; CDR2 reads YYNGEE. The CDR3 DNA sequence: TGTGCCAGCAGCCCATTCGGGTCCGGTCCCCCCGTCGTCTATGGCTACACCTTC. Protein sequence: CASSPFGSGPPVVYGYTF.

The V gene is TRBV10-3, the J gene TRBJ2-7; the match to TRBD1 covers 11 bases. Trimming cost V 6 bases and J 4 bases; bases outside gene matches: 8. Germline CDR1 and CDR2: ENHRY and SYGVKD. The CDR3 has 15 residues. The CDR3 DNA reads TGTGCCATCAGCTTCCCCGGGACAGGGGGGTACGAGCAGTACTTC. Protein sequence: CAISFPGTGGYEQYF.

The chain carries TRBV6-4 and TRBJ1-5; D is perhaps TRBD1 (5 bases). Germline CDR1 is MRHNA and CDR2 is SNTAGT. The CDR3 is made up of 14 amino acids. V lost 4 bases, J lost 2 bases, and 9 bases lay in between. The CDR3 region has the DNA TGTGCCAGCAGTGGGGGGGTGGGCAATCAGCCCCAGCATTTT. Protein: CASSGGVGNQPQHF.

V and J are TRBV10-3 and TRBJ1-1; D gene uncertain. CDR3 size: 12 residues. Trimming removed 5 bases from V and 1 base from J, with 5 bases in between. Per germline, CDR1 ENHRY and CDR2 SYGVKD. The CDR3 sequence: CAISQKNTEAFF. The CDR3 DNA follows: TGTGCCATCAGTCAAAAGAACACTGAAGCTTTCTTT.

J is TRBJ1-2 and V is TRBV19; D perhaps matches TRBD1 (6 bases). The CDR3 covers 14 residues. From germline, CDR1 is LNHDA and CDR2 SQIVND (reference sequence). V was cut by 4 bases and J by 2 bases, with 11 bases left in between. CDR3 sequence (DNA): TGTGCCAGTAGTACCAGGGGATGGAACTATGGCTACACCTTC. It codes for CASSTRGWNYGYTF. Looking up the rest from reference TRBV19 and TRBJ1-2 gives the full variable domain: DGGITQSPKYLFRKEGQNVTLSCEQNLNHDAMYWYRQDPGQGLRLIYYSQIVNDFQKGDIAEGYSVSREKKESFPLTVTSAQKNPTAFYLCASSTRGWNYGYTFGSGTRLTVV.

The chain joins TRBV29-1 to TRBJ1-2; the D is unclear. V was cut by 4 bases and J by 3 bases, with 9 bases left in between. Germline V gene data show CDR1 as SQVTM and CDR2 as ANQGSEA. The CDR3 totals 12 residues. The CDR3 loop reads CSVVGRDYGYTF. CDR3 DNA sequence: TGCAGCGTTGTCGGTCGAGACTATGGCTACACCTTC.

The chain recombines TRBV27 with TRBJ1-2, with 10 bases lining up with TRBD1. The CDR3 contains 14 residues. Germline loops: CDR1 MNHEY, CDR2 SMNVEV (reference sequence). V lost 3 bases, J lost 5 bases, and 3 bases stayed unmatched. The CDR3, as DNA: TGTGCCAGCAGTTTGACAGGGGGCTATTATGGCTACACCTTC. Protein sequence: CASSLTGGYYGYTF.